This T cell receptor (beta chain) originates from a study of T cells after yellow fever vaccination. Overall study results and limits: Clones that expanded after primary vaccination mostly reappeared after the booster (roughly 95% CD4, 70% to 90% CD8).

The CDR3 sequence is 16 residues long. V dropped 4 bases and J dropped 1; count of bases not matched to a gene: 6. CDR1 and CDR2 (germline): SGHRS, YFSETQ. By 5'RACE template switching, TCR cDNA was produced, with a universal primer site and UMIs added in the process. MiXCR, applied by TCRdb to the 5' RACE reads, yields one record per CDR3 protein. Among some 110,000 distinct CDR3 sequences, 7.2% were seen once, and the ten largest hold 2.7%. This clonotype was seen at least ten times. Its antigen is not known. The clonotype was recovered from a man between 18 and 29 years old who received the YFV17D yellow fever vaccine. The source was CD4+ T cells sorted from PBMCs, collected more than 40 days after the first yellow fever vaccination. The chain couples TRBV5-1 to TRBJ2-3; 10 nucleotides agree with TRBD2. The CDR3, as DNA: TGCGCCAGCAGCGGACCCGGGACTAGCGGCACAGATACGCAGTATTTT. Translating it yields CASSGPGTSGTDTQYF.